A selection of T cell receptor beta chains follows, all from one sample in a study of blood T cells in healthy people across ages. Using its own MiXCR run on the 5' RACE reads, TCRdb lists one record per CDR3 protein. The data show almost 800,000 distinct CDR3 sequences, 58% seen once. Sequencing was done on a sample of blood. The receptor set was obtained from a man aged 25 to 45 in good health. Each CDR3 is given with its conserved first and last residue. The D gene is left open where the match is weak. Only part of the rows carry a size: once, few, many, or a class if the clone is expanded.

V gene	D gene	clone size	J gene	CDR3 DNA	CDR3 protein
TRBV11-2	.	once	TRBJ1-2	TGTGCCAGCAGCTTAGCCGAGGGCGGTGGCTACACCTTC	CASSLAEGGGYTF
TRBV27	.	.	TRBJ2-3	TGTGCCAGTGACGGGGACACCACAGATACGCAGTATTTT	CASDGDTTDTQYF
TRBV12-3/TRBV12-4	TRBD1	few	TRBJ2-1	TGTGCCAGCAGCGGACAGGCCTACTCCTACAATGAGCAGTTCTTC	CASSGQAYSYNEQFF
TRBV29-1	.	.	TRBJ1-3	TGCAGCGTTGAAGATCTTCCTGGAAACACCATATATTTT	CSVEDLPGNTIYF
TRBV7-7	.	many	TRBJ2-1	TGTGCCAGCAGCCCCGGTTACAATGAGCAGTTCTTC	CASSPGYNEQFF
TRBV7-2	.	.	TRBJ1-2	TGTGCCAGCAGCTTAGTGGCCAGTGACTATGGCTACACCTTC	CASSLVASDYGYTF
TRBV7-9	.	.	TRBJ1-1	TGTGCCAGCAGCTTCCGCGAGGGGGGTGAGAACACTGAAGCTTTCTTT	CASSFREGGENTEAFF
TRBV4-2	.	.	TRBJ2-6	TGTGCCAGCAGCCAGGACATTACTGGGGCCAACGTCCTGACTTTC	CASSQDITGANVLTF
TRBV3-1	.	.	TRBJ2-7	TGTGCCAGCAGCCAAGAGGGTGGGAGATCCTACGAGCAGTACTTC	CASSQEGGRSYEQYF
TRBV5-4	.	.	TRBJ2-2	TGTGCCAGCAGCTTGAAGGCGGGGGCGCGCACCGGGGAGCTGTTTTTT	CASSLKAGARTGELFF
TRBV11-1	.	.	TRBJ2-7	TGTGCCAGCAGCGCTCTAGGGCGGAGCTCCTACGAGCAGTACTTC	CASSALGRSSYEQYF